The entry below gives a single T cell receptor (beta chain) sequence along with its context. The sample originates from a study of blood T cell repertoires in COVID-19. All enrollees were about 18 to 100 years old and from under 25 US areas. The table came from immunoSEQ multiplex PCR; TCRdb's copy has only in-frame clones and leaves some out. Of some 410,000 clones in the sample, around nine tenths were seen once. The CDR3 covers 16 residues. Germline loops: CDR1 MNHNS, CDR2 SASEGT. V trimming: 2 bases; J trimming: 5 bases; junction bases outside the gene matches: 8. The genes are TRBV6-1 and TRBJ1-5, with 8 bases that match TRBD1. The source is a woman aged 25 to 39 with acute COVID-19. The specimen was PBMCs or T cells enriched from blood (not recorded which). The CDR3 DNA is TGTGCCAGCAGTGAACTCCAGGGGGCATGGGATCAGCCCCAGCATTTT. It is translated as CASSELQGAWDQPQHF.